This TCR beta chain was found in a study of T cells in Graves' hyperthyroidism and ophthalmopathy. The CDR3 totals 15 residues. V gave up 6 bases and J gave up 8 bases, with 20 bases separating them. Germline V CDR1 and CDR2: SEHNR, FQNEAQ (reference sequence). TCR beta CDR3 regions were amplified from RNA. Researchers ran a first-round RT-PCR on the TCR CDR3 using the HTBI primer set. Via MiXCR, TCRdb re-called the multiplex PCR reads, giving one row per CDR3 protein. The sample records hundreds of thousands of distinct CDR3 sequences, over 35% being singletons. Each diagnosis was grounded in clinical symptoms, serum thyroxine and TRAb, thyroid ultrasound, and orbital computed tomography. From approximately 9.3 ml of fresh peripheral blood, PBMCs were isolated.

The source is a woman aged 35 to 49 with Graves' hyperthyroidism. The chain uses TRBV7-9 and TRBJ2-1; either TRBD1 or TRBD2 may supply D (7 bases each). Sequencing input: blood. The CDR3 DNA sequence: TGTGCCAGCAGTTGGGGAGGGGGCTTTTTCGATGAGCAGTTCTTC. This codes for CASSWGGGFFDEQFF.